Listed below are T cell receptor beta chains from one sample, sequenced in a study of immune heterogeneity within non-small cell lung tumors. TCRdb recomputed calls from the multiplex PCR reads with MiXCR, one row per CDR3 protein. This table holds more than 1,500 distinct CDR3 sequences, 25% to 30% found once. The material sequenced was lung tumor tissue. The receptors derive from a woman between 45 and 60 years old with non-small cell lung cancer. Both conserved end residues are part of each CDR3. A D gene is named only where the DNA matches it firmly. Size tells how often a clone was seen (once, few, many) or the class of an expanded clone, and some rows leave it out.

d_call | j_call | clone_size | v_call | cdr3_nt | cdr3_aa
. | TRBJ2-7 | medium-sized | TRBV6-1 | TGTGCCAGCAGTGAAGGGAAGAGCTCCTACGAGCAGTACTTC | CASSEGKSSYEQYF
. | TRBJ1-2 | large | TRBV28 | TGTGCCAGCACCACCACACAGTACCCCTATGGCTACACCTTC | CASTTTQYPYGYTF
TRBD1 | TRBJ2-3 | . | TRBV28 | TGTGCCAGCAGTTTGGACAGGCGCACAGATACGCAGTATTTT | CASSLDRRTDTQYF
TRBD1 | TRBJ2-1 | . | TRBV13 | TGTGCCAGCAGCGCCGGGACAGGACTCAACAATGAGCAGTTCTTC | CASSAGTGLNNEQFF
. | TRBJ2-1 | . | TRBV7-9 | TGTGCCAGCAGCTTAGAGGGCAGGGCCAGCTCCTACAATGAGCAGTTCTTC | CASSLEGRASSYNEQFF
. | TRBJ1-6 | . | TRBV9 | TGTGCCAGCAGCGTAAGGGCCTTTAATTCACCCCTCCACTTT | CASSVRAFNSPLHF
. | TRBJ1-3 | . | TRBV20-1 | TGCAGTGCTAGGGGGCTTGGAAACACCATATATTTT | CSARGLGNTIYF
TRBD1 | TRBJ1-2 | . | TRBV3-1 | TGTGCCAGCAGCCCTCGACAGGGGTCGGCTGGCACCTTC | CASSPRQGSAGTF
. | TRBJ1-1 | large | TRBV20-1 | TGCAGTGCCAACCTACGCGGGTCCACCCCTTTTAACACTGAAGCTTTCTTT | CSANLRGSTPFNTEAFF
. | TRBJ2-1 | few | TRBV20-1 | TGCAGTGTTCCGGATTACAATGAGCAGTTCTTC | CSVPDYNEQFF
TRBD1 | TRBJ2-5 | . | TRBV4-2 | TGTGCCAGCAGCCAAGCAGCCGGGACAGAAGAGACCCAGTACTTC | CASSQAAGTEETQYF
TRBD2 | TRBJ2-3 | . | TRBV7-9 | TGTGCCACCAGCCGGACTAGCTCTCCAGATACGCAGTATTTT | CATSRTSSPDTQYF